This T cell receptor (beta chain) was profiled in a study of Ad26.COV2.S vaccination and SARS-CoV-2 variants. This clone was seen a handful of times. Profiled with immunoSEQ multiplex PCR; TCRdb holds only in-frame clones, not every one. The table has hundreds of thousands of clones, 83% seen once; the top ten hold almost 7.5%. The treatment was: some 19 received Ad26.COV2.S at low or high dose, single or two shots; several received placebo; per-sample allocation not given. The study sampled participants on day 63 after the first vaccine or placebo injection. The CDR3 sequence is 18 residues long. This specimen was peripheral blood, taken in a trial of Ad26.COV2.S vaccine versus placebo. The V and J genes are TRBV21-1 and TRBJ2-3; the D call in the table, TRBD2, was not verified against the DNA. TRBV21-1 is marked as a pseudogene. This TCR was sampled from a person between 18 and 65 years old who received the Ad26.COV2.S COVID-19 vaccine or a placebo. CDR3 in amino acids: CASSTRTSGRAGTDTQYF. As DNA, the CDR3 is TGTGCCAGCAGCACTCGGACTAGCGGGAGGGCGGGCACAGATACGCAGTATTTT.